This T cell receptor (beta chain) was captured by sequencing in a study of CD8 T cells in ankylosing spondylitis. MiXCR, run by TCRdb on the 5' RACE reads, gives a single entry per CDR3 protein. The sample lists a few hundred thousand distinct CDR3 sequences, approximately 8% occurring once. This clonotype was counted a few times. Antigen specificity is unknown. Study-level findings and limits: The study looked at matched synovial fluid samples from ankylosing spondylitis patients. Disease-linked clones were reported to be significantly enriched there. A TCR beta motif of fewer than ten highly homologous variants appeared characteristic of ankylosing spondylitis blood.

Trimming took 6 bases from V and 4 from J, leaving 17 bases between them. The CDR3 extends over 14 amino acids. CDR1 and CDR2 (germline): SQVTM, ANQGSEA. The receptor comes from a male donor with ankylosing spondylitis. The gene calls are TRBV29-1 and TRBJ2-3; D is possibly TRBD1 or TRBD2 (6 bases each). The sample comprised blood, either unsorted or a sorted T cell fraction (not recorded which). CDR3 sequence: CSVRNNRGADTQYF. The CDR3 DNA reads TGCAGCGTGAGAAATAATAGGGGGGCAGATACGCAGTATTTT.